The 26 T cell receptor beta chains below come from one sample, sequenced in a study of cytomegalovirus exposure and HLA in healthy donors. 60 Vbeta and 13 Jbeta primers were used in PCR. The assay was immunoSEQ multiplex PCR, and TCRdb's table has in-frame clones only and misses some. The table has 200,000 to 250,000 clones, more than 75% seen once. Sequencing used PBMCs. The source is a human donor in good health.

The rearrangement uses TRBV5-1 and TRBJ2-3, with 8 bases fitting TRBD2. With V trimmed by 0 bases and J by 2 bases, 8 bases remained unmatched. This CDR3 region has 17 residues. From germline, CDR1 is SGHRS and CDR2 YFSETQ. CDR3 residues: CASSLVSGSGDTDTQYF. CDR3 in DNA: TGCGCCAGCAGCTTGGTCAGCGGGAGTGGGGACACAGATACGCAGTATTTT.

The genes are TRBV19 and TRBJ2-1; 15 bases map to TRBD2. J was trimmed by 9 bases and V by 2 bases; bases with no gene match: 17. Germline assignment: CDR1 LNHDA and CDR2 SQIVND (reference sequence). CDR3 size: 20 residues. Here the CDR3 reads CASSIQPQKRTSGRGLEQFF. CDR3 coding DNA: TGTGCCAGTAGTATACAACCCCAGAAACGGACTAGCGGGAGGGGCCTTGAGCAGTTCTTC. Full variable domain (missing parts from reference TRBV19 and TRBJ2-1): DGGITQSPKYLFRKEGQNVTLSCEQNLNHDAMYWYRQDPGQGLRLIYYSQIVNDFQKGDIAEGYSVSREKKESFPLTVTSAQKNPTAFYLCASSIQPQKRTSGRGLEQFFGPGTRLTVL.

The table lists this clone with a count of one. The genes are TRBV2 and TRBJ1-2; D not certain. From germline, CDR1 is SNHLY and CDR2 FYNNEI. Trimming left V 8 bases short and J 8 bases short, with 18 bases between. There are 13 residues in the CDR3. The CDR3 nucleotides read TGTGCCAGCTCCCTAGACGCCGGGTGGGGCTACACCTTC. Residues: CASSLDAGWGYTF.

The CDR3 is CASSPNLGTRFTQYF. CDR3 DNA: TGTGCCAGCAGCCCGAACCTCGGGACTCGATTTACGCAGTATTTT. The chain has TRBV7-3 and TRBJ2-3, with D perhaps TRBD2 (6 bases). The CDR3 sequence is 15 residues long. Germline CDR1 reads SGHTA; CDR2 reads FQGTGA. Trimming stripped 5 bases from V and 8 bases from J, with 20 bases between.

The V call is TRBV28, the J call TRBJ1-4; D is unresolved. The germline V gene has CDR1 MDHEN and CDR2 SYDVKM. The CDR3 runs to 15 residues. Trimming removed 2 bases at V and 5 bases at J, with 12 bases between. CDR3 sequence: CASSLLGLGNEKLFF. DNA for the CDR3: TGTGCCAGCAGTTTACTGGGTCTCGGGAATGAAAAACTGTTTTTT. Filled out from reference TRBV28 and TRBJ1-4, the complete variable domain reads DVKVTQSSRYLVKRTGEKVFLECVQDMDHENMFWYRQDPGLGLRLIYFSYDVKMKEKGDIPEGYSVSREKKERFSLILESASTNQTSMYLCASSLLGLGNEKLFFGSGTQLSVL.

V and J are TRBV14 and TRBJ2-1, with a tentative D call TRBD2 (5 bases). Germline CDR1 reads SGHDN; CDR2 reads FVKESK. V dropped 3 bases and J dropped 10 bases, with 22 bases sitting between them. The CDR3 consists of 16 residues. The CDR3 DNA sequence: TGTGCCAGCAGCCATTGGGATCCTTTGGGGAGTCGGGAGCAGTTCTTC. Protein: CASSHWDPLGSREQFF.

The rearrangement links TRBV18 to TRBJ2-5; tentatively, D is TRBD1 (6 bases). The germline CDR1 and CDR2 sequences are KGHSH and LQKENI. The germline V and J ends were trimmed by 3 bases and 2 bases, with 10 bases remaining between them. CDR3 size: 14 residues. This CDR3 is CASSPPDRQETQYF. The CDR3 region has the DNA TGTGCCAGCTCACCCCCGGACAGACAAGAGACCCAGTACTTC. Full variable domain (remainder filled in from reference TRBV18 and TRBJ2-5): NAGVMQNPRHLVRRRGQEARLRCSPMKGHSHVYWYRQLPEEGLKFMVYLQKENIIDESGMPKERFSAEFPKEGPSILRIQQVVRGDSAAYFCASSPPDRQETQYFGPGTRLLVL.

The gene calls are TRBV14 and TRBJ2-1; 14 bases fit TRBD2. The CDR3 loop spans 17 amino acids. V gave up 4 bases and J gave up 8 bases; unmatched junction bases: 10. The germline V gene encodes CDR1 SGHDN and CDR2 FVKESK. CDR3 nucleotide sequence: TGTGCCAGCAGCCCCATCGGTGGGACTAGCGGGAGTCATGAGCAGTTCTTC. Amino acids: CASSPIGGTSGSHEQFF. Variable domain in full (rest from reference TRBV14 and TRBJ2-1): EAGVTQFPSHSVIEKGQTVTLRCDPISGHDNLYWYRRVMGKEIKFLLHFVKESKQDESGMPNNRFLAERTGGTYSTLKVQPAELEDSGVYFCASSPIGGTSGSHEQFFGPGTRLTVL.

As to this clone: A junction boundary mismatches the germline segment, possibly from a read error. The chain employs TRBV7-2 and TRBJ2-5, with D perhaps TRBD2 (5 bases). Looked up from germline, CDR1 is SGHTA and CDR2 is FQGNSA. This CDR3 comprises 14 residues. CDR3 loop: CASSLGASANKVHF. As DNA, the CDR3 is TGTGCCAGCAGCCTGGGAGCGAGCGCCAACAAGGTCCACTTC.

V gene TRBV6-6 combines with J gene TRBJ2-7; weak D call: TRBD2 (5 bases). The germline V and J ends were trimmed by 5 bases and 2 bases, with 13 bases remaining between them. CDR3 size: 14 residues. The germline gives CDR1 MNHNY, CDR2 SVGAGI (reference sequence). CDR3 nucleotide sequence: TGTGCCAGCAGTAAGAGCGGACTGGCCTACGAGCAGTACTTC. Protein sequence: CASSKSGLAYEQYF.

The chain combines TRBV7-6 with TRBJ2-7; 7 nucleotides align to TRBD1. Germline CDR1 SGHVS, CDR2 FNYEAQ. This CDR3 is 14 amino acids long. The J segment lost 0 bases and the V segment lost 5 bases, leaving 4 bases of the junction unmatched. CDR3 residues: CASSDRAGSYEQYF. Written as DNA, the CDR3 is TGTGCCAGCAGCGACAGGGCGGGCTCCTACGAGCAGTACTTC.

This chain links TRBV2 with TRBJ1-2; 10 bases line up with TRBD1. Trimming cost V 5 bases and J 4 bases; bases outside gene matches: 10. Germline lookup yields CDR1 SNHLY and CDR2 FYNNEI. This CDR3 is 16 amino acids long. Here the CDR3 reads CASSIGTGDGGYGYTF. The CDR3, as DNA: TGTGCCAGCAGTATAGGGACAGGGGACGGTGGCTATGGCTACACCTTC.

This rearrangement joins TRBV7-9 to TRBJ1-1; D perhaps matches TRBD1 (5 bases). With 8 bases removed from V and 0 bases from J, the gap between germline ends came to 13 bases. The CDR3 runs to 14 residues. Germline V lookup: CDR1 SEHNR, CDR2 FQNEAQ (reference sequence). CDR3 sequence reads: CASSGGGMNTEAFF. The DNA of the CDR3 is TGTGCCAGCTCTGGGGGGGGGATGAACACTGAAGCTTTCTTT.

The rearrangement links TRBV4-1 to TRBJ1-1; D remains unclear. This CDR3 is 15 amino acids long. Germline-derived CDR1 and CDR2 are MGHRA and YSYEKL. The V end lost 1 base, the J end lost 3 bases, and 12 bases lay between the germline ends. In DNA, the CDR3 is TGCGCCAGCAGCCAAGGACTCTGGAAGTACACTGAAGCTTTCTTT. Translating it yields CASSQGLWKYTEAFF.

The chain uses TRBV29-1 and TRBJ2-1; 12 bases match TRBD2. V was pared by 7 bases and J by 5 bases, with 6 bases of the junction left unmatched. There are 14 residues in the CDR3. The germline V gene has CDR1 SQVTM and CDR2 ANQGSEA. The DNA for the CDR3 is TGCAGCGCCCCCGGACTAGCGGGGAACAATGAGCAGTTCTTC. Protein: CSAPGLAGNNEQFF.

V is TRBV5-4 and J is TRBJ2-5; 11 bases match TRBD2. V shed 1 base, J shed 5 bases, and the junction held 7 bases outside the gene matches. The length of the CDR3 is 16 residues. Germline V gives CDR1 SGHNT, CDR2 YYREEE (reference sequence). CDR3: CASSLSVAGGLETQYF. The DNA for the CDR3 is TGTGCCAGCAGCTTGAGTGTAGCGGGAGGGCTGGAGACCCAGTACTTC.

The CDR3, as DNA: TGTGCCAGCAGCAAAGCGGAGCGGGACGGGCAGCTAGAGCAGTTCTTC. Translating gives CASSKAERDGQLEQFF. The chain uses TRBV21-1 and TRBJ2-1; no DNA check was done on the table's D call, TRBD2. TRBV21-1 is a known pseudogene. The CDR3 is 16 residues long.

V usage is TRBV25-1 and J usage is TRBJ2-7; D gene uncertain. This CDR3 is built from 12 residues. The V and J ends lost 4 bases and 4 bases respectively, with 8 bases between them. Germline V gene sequence: CDR1 MGHDK, CDR2 SYGVNS. CDR3 protein: CASSGHLYEQYF. The CDR3 DNA is TGTGCCAGCAGTGGACACTTATACGAGCAGTACTTC.

This chain joins TRBV28 and TRBJ2-7; 11 nucleotides line up with TRBD1. J lost 1 base, V lost 2 bases, and 4 bases had no gene match. CDR3 size: 16 residues. Germline V gene sequence: CDR1 MDHEN, CDR2 SYDVKM. The CDR3, as DNA: TGTGCCAGCAGTTTAGCGGGGGACAGGGGGTCCTACGAGCAGTACTTC. Encoded protein: CASSLAGDRGSYEQYF.

The J gene is TRBJ2-1, the V gene TRBV6-5; 8 positions match TRBD2. The CDR3 spans 16 residues. Losses at the gene ends were 0 bases for V and 4 bases for J; bases not matched to a gene: 5. Per germline, CDR1 MNHEY and CDR2 SVGAGI. The CDR3 here is CASSYSGLVGYNEQFF. CDR3 in DNA: TGTGCCAGCAGTTACTCGGGACTAGTCGGTTACAATGAGCAGTTCTTC.

The chain has TRBV5-1 and TRBJ2-3; 11 positions agree with TRBD2. The germline V gene has CDR1 SGHRS and CDR2 YFSETQ. V shed 3 bases and J 1 base; nucleotides not matched to a gene: 10. The CDR3 totals 18 residues. The CDR3 region is CASSWGLAGGFGTDTQYF. The DNA of the CDR3 is TGCGCCAGCAGCTGGGGGCTAGCGGGAGGCTTTGGCACAGATACGCAGTATTTT.

The chain is built from TRBV29-1 and TRBJ2-4; D is perhaps TRBD2 (5 bases). This CDR3 is 15 amino acids long. CDR1 and CDR2 (germline): SQVTM, ANQGSEA. V lost 4 bases, J lost 1 base, and 14 bases lay in between. The CDR3 reads CSVVDTPGAKNIQYF. The DNA of the CDR3 is TGCAGCGTTGTAGACACGCCGGGGGCCAAAAACATTCAGTACTTC.

V is TRBV7-9 and J is TRBJ1-3; D is uncertain. V was pared by 7 bases and J by 0 bases, with 16 bases between. The CDR3 has 16 amino acids. CDR1 and CDR2 (germline): SEHNR, FQNEAQ (reference sequence). CDR3 bases: TGTGCCAGCACCCTAGGAGGCGGCAACTCTGGAAACACCATATATTTT. It translates to CASTLGGGNSGNTIYF.

The V gene is TRBV29-1, the J gene TRBJ1-2, with 8 bases fitting TRBD1. Losses at the gene ends were 5 bases for V and 2 bases for J; bases not matched to a gene: 10. Germline V CDR1 and CDR2: SQVTM, ANQGSEA. The CDR3 is 15 amino acids. This CDR3 is CSVFGGQELNYGYTF. The CDR3 region has the DNA TGCAGCGTTTTTGGGGGACAGGAGCTAAACTATGGCTACACCTTC.

CDR3 sequence: CASSLPRGPEAFF. The CDR3 DNA follows: TGTGCCAGCAGCCTTCCCAGGGGGCCTGAAGCTTTCTTT. V and J are TRBV5-6 and TRBJ1-1, with 8 bases identical to TRBD1. Germline V gene lookup returns CDR1 SGHDT and CDR2 YYEEEE. The CDR3 is 13 residues long. V lost 4 bases, J lost 6 bases, and 5 bases stayed unmatched.

The V gene is TRBV6-5, the J gene TRBJ1-1, with D maybe TRBD1 (5 bases). Trimming cost V 4 bases and J 3 bases, with 6 bases left between them. CDR3 length: 12 residues. Germline loops: CDR1 MNHEY, CDR2 SVGAGI. CDR3 coding DNA: TGTGCCAGCAGTTCCAGGGACACTGAAGCTTTCTTT. The encoded protein is CASSSRDTEAFF.